This T cell receptor beta chain is drawn from a study of T-cell memory formation after mild COVID-19. Across the study: TCR clusters were mostly confined to one donor each.

Findings and limits, study-wide: CD4+ bias marked clones expanding day 15 to 37, unlike balanced contracting clones.

Germline CDR1 MNHNY, CDR2 SVGAGI (reference sequence). The CDR3 has 15 residues. Trimming took off 6 bases at V and 0 bases at J, with 14 bases between the two ends. This clonotype showed up just a few times. Its cognate antigen is unknown. TCRdb passed the 5' RACE reads through MiXCR, listing each CDR3 protein once. The sample yields hundreds of thousands of distinct CDR3 sequences, roughly 25% seen once. This sequence originates from an adult woman who had mild COVID-19 (a few samples of this study predate the infection). Cell type and time point are not known. The chain recombines TRBV6-6 with TRBJ1-1; D remains unclear. Sequenced: PBMCs or a T cell subset sorted from them (not recorded which). The CDR3 region has the DNA TGTGCCAGCAGCGGCTTTACGGACGTGAACACTGAAGCTTTCTTT. Amino acid sequence: CASSGFTDVNTEAFF.